This TCR beta chain is drawn from a study of blood T cell repertoires in COVID-19. The wider study: COVID-19 samples collected from the United States, Italy and Spain covered acute and convalescent phases. PBMCs, B-cell-depleted T cells, or T cells provided the cDNA or gDNA that made up the material.

Under the authors' procedure: Reference gene primer amplification in the assay estimated nucleated cell counts. The repertoire was sequenced with immunoSEQ multiplex PCR; TCRdb's copy has only in-frame clones and lacks some. That table gives V, J and clone size, and the DNA gave D and trimming. The sample records tens of thousands of clones, around 76% being singletons. The sample was peripheral blood. The TCR sequence derives from a woman in her sixties or seventies with acute or convalescent COVID-19.

DNA of the CDR3: TGTGCCCCATCCGGGGACAGGTCGGGTGATGGCTACACCTTC. Residues: CAPSGDRSGDGYTF. The chain uses TRBV27 and TRBJ1-2; 8 positions match TRBD1. Germline V lookup: CDR1 MNHEY, CDR2 SMNVEV (reference sequence). V trimming: 11 bases; J trimming: 6 bases; junction bases outside the gene matches: 14. The CDR3 has 14 amino acids.